Detailed here is one TCR beta chain. Antigen unknown. TCRdb reprocessed the 5' RACE reads, keeping one entry per CDR3 protein, no DNA. The sample data list about 460,000 distinct CDR3 sequences. The CDR3 is 12 residues long. Germline V gene sequence: CDR1 ENHRY, CDR2 SYGVKD. This sample was included in a study of T cells expressing NK-cell markers. The study, taken as a whole, reports: HCMV specificity of the expanded NKG2C+ T cell clones was not established.

This clonotype originated in a woman aged 50 to 60 in good health. The sequencing input was blood T cells: a sorted CD56 or NKG2C T cell subset, CD4+ or CD8+ T cells, or bulk PBMC T cells (not recorded which). The gene calls are TRBV10-3 and TRBJ1-2; TCRdb reports TRBD1, a call that lacks DNA to check it against. This chain's CDR3 is CATQGNFYGYTF.